This T cell receptor beta chain was found in a study of blood T cells in healthy people across ages. As to this clonotype: Relative to the germline gene, one junction end is altered; a read error may explain this.

Germline assignment: CDR1 LGHNA and CDR2 YSLEER. The CDR3 loop spans 16 amino acids. Next came a second PCR, run for about 6 to 11 cycles, which used a sample-barcoded 5' primer along with a J-beta primer mix. TCRdb itself ran the 5' RACE reads through MiXCR, one entry per CDR3 protein. The data hold about 2 million distinct CDR3 sequences, with around 50% observed a single time. This clonotype was obtained from a woman aged 40 to 50 in good health. Sequenced material: blood. The chain combines TRBV4-3 with TRBJ1-2; no reliable D call. Here the CDR3 reads CASSQAFGLSNHGYTF. Written as DNA, the CDR3 is TGCGCCAGCAGCCAAGCATTCGGCCTCTCTAACCATGGCTACACCTTC.